This T cell receptor (beta chain) was captured in a study of blood T cell repertoires in COVID-19. Overall study context: The study drew acute and convalescent COVID-19 samples from the United States, Italy and Spain. Sources were T cells, B-cell-depleted T cells, or PBMCs; the material itself was cDNA or gDNA.

This CDR3 has 15 amino acids. V dropped 2 bases and J dropped 1 base, with 12 bases sitting between them. Germline values: CDR1 SGHDT, CDR2 YYEEEE. Authors' methods: From reference gene primer amplification, estimates of nucleated cell counts were derived. The data were produced by immunoSEQ multiplex PCR, yet TCRdb's version contains in-frame clones alone and is incomplete. V and J calls and clone size come straight from that table; D and trimming were deduced from the DNA. The data hold about 240,000 clones, with 87% observed a single time. The receptor comes from a man in his 60s who had recovered from COVID-19. Material: peripheral blood. The V gene is TRBV5-6, the J gene TRBJ1-1; possibly TRBD1 for D (6 bases). As DNA, the CDR3 is TGTGCCAGCAGCTTCCTCGGACAGCAGAACACTGAAGCTTTCTTT. This sequence encodes CASSFLGQQNTEAFF.